The 26 T cell receptor beta chains in this list originate from one sample, sequenced in a study of shared clonotypes between healthy human individuals. Profiling relied on immunoSEQ multiplex PCR, and the TCRdb table lists in-frame clones only, not all of them. Altogether approximately 2.5 million clones are present, over 85% being singletons, with the ten largest covering about 0.38%. Sequenced sample: naive CD4+ T cells from PBMCs. Subset: CD45RA+ positively selected. These receptors were obtained from a man aged 18 to 35 in good health. Some clones in this sample may be carry-over from other donors' samples.

The rearrangement uses TRBV2 and TRBJ1-5; a possible D gene is TRBD1 (5 bases). Germline loops: CDR1 SNHLY, CDR2 FYNNEI. This CDR3 has 14 amino acids. V was cut by 6 bases and J by 2 bases, with 11 bases left in between. Here the CDR3 DNA reads TGTGCCAGCAGCCCGTGGGGGGGCAATCAGCCCCAGCATTTT. This codes for CASSPWGGNQPQHF.

This sequence joins TRBV9 and TRBJ2-1, with TRBD2 as a possible D gene (6 bases). This CDR3 is built from 15 residues. CDR1 SGDLS and CDR2 YYNGEE come from the germline V gene. Trimming shortened V by 0 bases and J by 7 bases, and 14 bases separated the two germline ends. CDR3 sequence reads: CASSVGTSWENEQFF. CDR3 nucleotide sequence: TGTGCCAGCAGCGTAGGAACTAGCTGGGAGAATGAGCAGTTCTTC.

This chain links TRBV7-9 with TRBJ1-4; 8 positions match TRBD1. J was trimmed by 3 bases and V by 2 bases; bases with no gene match: 2. This CDR3 is built from 15 residues. Germline assignment: CDR1 SEHNR and CDR2 FQNEAQ (reference sequence). In DNA form, the CDR3 reads TGTGCCAGCAGCTTAATGGGACAGGCTAATGAAAAACTGTTTTTT. Its translation: CASSLMGQANEKLFF.

This clone came up a few times. The CDR3 DNA reads TGTGCCATCGGGACCGGGGATCAGCCCCAGCATTTT. It codes for CAIGTGDQPQHF. This chain joins TRBV10-3 and TRBJ1-5, with D maybe TRBD1 (5 bases). The CDR3 totals 12 residues. CDR1 and CDR2 from the germline V gene are ENHRY and SYGVKD. The V and J ends lost 8 bases and 5 bases respectively, with 10 bases between them.

This chain links TRBV11-2 with TRBJ2-2, with 12 nucleotides matching TRBD2. The length of the CDR3 is 17 residues. J lost 7 bases, V lost 4 bases, and 10 bases had no gene match. CDR1 and CDR2 (germline): SGHAT, FQNNGV. In DNA form, the CDR3 reads TGTGCCAGCAGCTGGGTCCCTAGCGGGAGGGCTGGCGGGGAGCTGTTTTTT. This encodes CASSWVPSGRAGGELFF.

CDR3 in DNA: TGTGCCAGCAGTTACGACGGACGGGCTTTGGGTGGCTACACCTTC. This encodes CASSYDGRALGGYTF. The gene calls are TRBV6-5 and TRBJ1-2; D is unclear. This CDR3 spans 15 amino acids. Trimming removed 2 bases from V and 7 bases from J, with 17 bases in between. Germline loops: CDR1 MNHEY, CDR2 SVGAGI.

This sequence joins TRBV5-1 and TRBJ2-7; D may be TRBD1 (5 bases). The CDR3 covers 17 residues. Germline CDR1 reads SGHRS; CDR2 reads YFSETQ. Trimming left V 4 bases short and J 0 bases short, with 20 bases between. The CDR3 spells CASSKTQSTANSYEQYF. The CDR3 nucleotides read TGCGCCAGCAGCAAGACCCAATCGACAGCGAACTCCTACGAGCAGTACTTC.

V and J are TRBV5-1 and TRBJ2-2; 14 bases are shared with TRBD2. V lost 3 bases to trimming and J lost 7 bases; unmatched junction nucleotides: 8. This CDR3 has 17 amino acids. The germline CDR1 and CDR2 sequences are SGHRS and YFSETQ. The CDR3 coding sequence is TGCGCCAGCAGCTCCGGGACTAGCGGGAGATCCGTCGGGGAGCTGTTTTTT. This sequence encodes CASSSGTSGRSVGELFF. The full variable domain, its missing parts supplied by reference TRBV5-1 and TRBJ2-2, is KAGVTQTPRYLIKTRGQQVTLSCSPISGHRSVSWYQQTPGQGLQFLFEYFSETQRNKGNFPGRFSGRQFSNSRSEMNVSTLELGDSALYLCASSSGTSGRSVGELFFGEGSRLTVL.

The chain employs TRBV18 and TRBJ1-4; D might be TRBD1 (6 bases). Trimming took off 2 bases at V and 8 bases at J, with 12 bases between the two ends. The CDR3 length is 14 residues. Per the germline V gene, CDR1 is KGHSH and CDR2 is LQKENI. The CDR3 spells CASSPNREKEKLFF. The DNA for the CDR3 is TGTGCCAGCTCACCAAACAGGGAGAAGGAAAAACTGTTTTTT.

The CDR3 is CASSHYRGDTEAFF. The CDR3 region has the DNA TGTGCCAGCAGTCACTACAGGGGCGACACTGAAGCTTTCTTT. V is TRBV28 and J is TRBJ1-1, with TRBD1 identical over 7 bases. The CDR3 consists of 14 residues. In germline, CDR1 is MDHEN, CDR2 SYDVKM. The ends lost 5 bases at V and 3 bases at J; junction bases unmatched: 6.

The rearrangement links TRBV5-1 to TRBJ2-2; no reliable D call. From germline, CDR1 is SGHRS and CDR2 YFSETQ. The CDR3 spans 13 residues. Trimming took 0 bases from V and 7 from J, leaving 7 bases between them. CDR3 in DNA: TGCGCCAGCAGCTTGGTTGGGGACGGGGAGCTGTTTTTT. Amino acids: CASSLVGDGELFF.

The V call is TRBV6-5, the J call TRBJ1-1; D gene uncertain. CDR3 length equals 13 residues. The ends were cut back, 5 bases at V and 0 bases at J, with 7 bases in the middle. Germline V gives CDR1 MNHEY, CDR2 SVGAGI. The DNA of the CDR3 is TGTGCCAGCAGTCAGCTTATGAACACTGAAGCTTTCTTT. Translation gives CASSQLMNTEAFF.

V gene TRBV5-1 combines with J gene TRBJ2-5, with 12 bases lining up with TRBD2. With 0 bases clipped from V and 7 bases from J, the junction kept 4 bases outside the gene matches. The CDR3 is made up of 15 amino acids. The germline V gene encodes CDR1 SGHRS and CDR2 YFSETQ. CDR3 loop: CASSLGLAGVATQYF. The CDR3, as DNA: TGCGCCAGCAGCTTGGGACTAGCGGGAGTCGCGACCCAGTACTTC. The variable domain in full, with the rest retrieved from reference TRBV5-1 and TRBJ2-5, is KAGVTQTPRYLIKTRGQQVTLSCSPISGHRSVSWYQQTPGQGLQFLFEYFSETQRNKGNFPGRFSGRQFSNSRSEMNVSTLELGDSALYLCASSLGLAGVATQYFGPGTRLLVL.

The chain carries TRBV28 and TRBJ1-2, with 8 bases fitting TRBD1. The germline CDR1 and CDR2 sequences are MDHEN and SYDVKM. V was clipped by 6 bases and J by 10 bases; unmatched bases: 7. The CDR3 is made up of 12 amino acids. The CDR3 sequence: CASSQGAPDYTF. The DNA of the CDR3 is TGTGCCAGCAGCCAGGGGGCGCCTGACTACACCTTC.

The rearrangement uses TRBV11-2 and TRBJ2-7, with D unclear. The CDR3 has 15 amino acids. The germline V gene has CDR1 SGHAT and CDR2 FQNNGV. Trimming cost V 4 bases and J 3 bases, with 16 bases left between them. CDR3 sequence reads: CASSWTDTKYYEQYF. The CDR3 DNA reads as TGTGCCAGCAGCTGGACCGACACTAAATACTACGAGCAGTACTTC.

This chain connects TRBV5-8 to TRBJ2-1; unclear D gene. Trimming took 5 bases from V and 12 from J, leaving 18 bases between them. The CDR3 totals 13 residues. Germline CDR1 is SGHTS and CDR2 is YDEGEE. The CDR3 reads CASRKTVLVGQFF. CDR3 DNA: TGTGCCAGCAGAAAAACGGTGCTCGTCGGGCAGTTCTTC. The full variable domain, rest sourced from reference TRBV5-8 and TRBJ2-1, is EAGVTQSPTHLIKTRGQQATLRCSPISGHTSVYWYQQALGLGLQFLLWYDEGEERNRGNFPPRFSGRQFPNYSSELNVNALELEDSALYLCASRKTVLVGQFFGPGTRLTVL.

The sample holds one count of this clone. The rearrangement joins TRBV30 to TRBJ1-2; D possibly corresponds to TRBD1 (5 bases). The germline CDR1 and CDR2 sequences are GTSNPN and SVGIG (reference sequence). This CDR3 has 11 amino acids. Trimming cost V 3 bases and J 7 bases, with 9 bases left between them. CDR3 DNA: TGTGCCTGGAGCGATGGGGGTGGCTACACCTTC. It specifies CAWSDGGGYTF.

The chain links TRBV10-3 to TRBJ1-5, with 8 bases aligning to TRBD1. CDR1 is ENHRY, CDR2 SYGVKD, per germline. Trimming cost V 3 bases and J 6 bases; bases outside gene matches: 7. This CDR3 is 15 amino acids long. CDR3: CAISENRGVGQPQHF. The DNA of the CDR3 is TGTGCCATCAGTGAAAACAGGGGGGTCGGTCAGCCCCAGCATTTT.

The chain uses TRBV9 and TRBJ2-1, with 10 bases matching TRBD1. The J segment lost 8 bases and the V segment lost 2 bases, leaving 1 base of the junction unmatched. The CDR3 runs to 13 residues. Germline V gene sequence: CDR1 SGDLS, CDR2 YYNGEE. The CDR3 coding sequence is TGTGCCAGCAGCGTGGACAGGGGGGATGAGCAGTTCTTC. Protein product: CASSVDRGDEQFF.

About this clone: The sample holds other DNA sequences that translate to the same CDR3. V and J are TRBV7-3 and TRBJ1-5; D call uncertain. CDR3 length equals 13 residues. Germline-derived CDR1 and CDR2 are SGHTA and FQGTGA. Trimming left V 0 bases short and J 3 bases short, with 3 bases between. CDR3 bases: TGTGCCAGCAGCTTAACGGTCAATCAGCCCCAGCATTTT. Amino acid sequence: CASSLTVNQPQHF. The full variable domain, with the rest looked up from reference TRBV7-3 and TRBJ1-5, is GAGVSQTPSNKVTEKGKYVELRCDPISGHTALYWYRQSLGQGPEFLIYFQGTGAADDSGLPNDRFFAVRPEGSVSTLKIQRTERGDSAVYLCASSLTVNQPQHFGDGTRLSIL.

Concerning this clone itself: Different DNA sequences within this sample yield the same CDR3. The chain joins TRBV28 to TRBJ1-2, with D possibly being TRBD1 (5 bases). Germline CDR1 MDHEN, CDR2 SYDVKM. Deletions cut 2 bases from V and 8 bases from J, with 12 bases between. The CDR3 is 13 residues long. As DNA, the CDR3 is TGTGCCAGCAGTTTAACAGGCGTGGGGGGCTACACCTTC. It translates to CASSLTGVGGYTF.

In DNA, the CDR3 is TGTGCCAGCAGTCCCAACCCCCTTCTCGAGCAGTACTTC. Amino acids: CASSPNPLLEQYF. This sequence joins TRBV6-5 and TRBJ2-7, with unresolved D. The germline CDR1 and CDR2 sequences are MNHEY and SVGAGI. The CDR3 contains 13 residues. V was cut by 5 bases and J by 6 bases, with 14 bases left in between.

This clone was detected once. This chain uses TRBV5-1 with TRBJ2-1; 7 bases map to TRBD2. The CDR3 contains 16 residues. With 4 bases clipped from V and 7 bases from J, the junction kept 14 bases outside the gene matches. Looked up from germline, CDR1 is SGHRS and CDR2 is YFSETQ. The CDR3 reads CASSALAGERGNEQFF. The CDR3 nucleotides read TGCGCCAGCAGCGCCCTGGCGGGAGAGAGGGGAAATGAGCAGTTCTTC.

This chain joins TRBV11-2 and TRBJ2-1; 7 nucleotides align to TRBD2. Germline CDR1 and CDR2: SGHAT and FQNNGV. J was trimmed by 3 bases and V by 7 bases; bases with no gene match: 9. The length of the CDR3 is 15 residues. The CDR3 DNA reads TGTGCCAGCACCCTTCGACAGCGGGACTACAATGAGCAGTTCTTC. Translating gives CASTLRQRDYNEQFF.

The chain combines TRBV2 with TRBJ2-5; 11 bases line up with TRBD1. CDR1 is SNHLY, CDR2 FYNNEI, per germline. The V segment lost 2 bases and the J segment 5 bases; nucleotides outside the gene matches: 4. This CDR3 region has 15 residues. CDR3 sequence reads: CASSELGQGGETQYF. The CDR3 bases are TGTGCCAGCAGTGAATTGGGACAGGGGGGGGAGACCCAGTACTTC.

J is TRBJ2-1 and V is TRBV1; TRBD2 is taken as the D call from the table, unchecked against the DNA. TRBV1 is a known pseudogene. This CDR3 is 17 amino acids long. The CDR3 coding sequence is TGCACCAGCAGCCAACGGGAGCGGGAGAGGTCCTACAATGAGCAGTTCTTC. It specifies CTSSQRERERSYNEQFF.